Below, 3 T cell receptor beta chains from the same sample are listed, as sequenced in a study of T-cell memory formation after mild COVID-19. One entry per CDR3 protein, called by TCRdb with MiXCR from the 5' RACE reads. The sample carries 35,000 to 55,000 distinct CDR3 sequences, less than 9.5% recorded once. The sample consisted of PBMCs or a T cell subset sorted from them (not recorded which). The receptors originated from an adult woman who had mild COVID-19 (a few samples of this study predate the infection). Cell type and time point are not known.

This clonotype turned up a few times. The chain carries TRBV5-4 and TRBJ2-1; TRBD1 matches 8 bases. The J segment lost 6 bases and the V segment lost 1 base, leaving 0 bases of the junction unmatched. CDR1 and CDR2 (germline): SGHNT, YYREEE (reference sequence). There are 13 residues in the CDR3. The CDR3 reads CASSLTGGNEQFF. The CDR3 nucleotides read TGTGCCAGCAGCTTGACAGGGGGCAATGAGCAGTTCTTC. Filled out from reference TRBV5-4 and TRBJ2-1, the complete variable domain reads ETGVTQSPTHLIKTRGQQVTLRCSSQSGHNTVSWYQQALGQGPQFIFQYYREEENGRGNFPPRFSGLQFPNYSSELNVNALELDDSALYLCASSLTGGNEQFFGPGTRLTVL.

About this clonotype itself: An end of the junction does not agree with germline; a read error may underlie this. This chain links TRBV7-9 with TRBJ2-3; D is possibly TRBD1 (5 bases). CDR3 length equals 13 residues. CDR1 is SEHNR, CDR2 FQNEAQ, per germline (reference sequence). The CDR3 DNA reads TGTGCCAGCAGGGATGGGATGACAGATACGCGGTATTTT. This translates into CASRDGMTDTRYF.

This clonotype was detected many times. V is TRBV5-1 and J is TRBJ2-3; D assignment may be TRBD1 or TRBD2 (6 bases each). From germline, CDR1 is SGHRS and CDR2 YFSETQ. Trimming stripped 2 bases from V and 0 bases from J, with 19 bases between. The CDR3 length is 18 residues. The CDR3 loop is CASSFNPWGAASTDTQYF. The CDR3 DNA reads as TGCGCCAGCAGCTTCAATCCGTGGGGGGCCGCAAGCACAGATACGCAGTATTTT.